The 2 T cell receptor beta chains given below trace back to one sample, sequenced in a study of STAT5B mutations in CD4+ large granular lymphocyte leukemia. This table comes from immunoSEQ multiplex PCR, and its TCRdb copy is limited to in-frame clones, with some not included. This sample carries 40,000 to 55,000 clones, 80% to 90% of them seen once, and the ten largest clones take 2.6%. The sequenced sample consisted of CD4+ T cells from blood buffy coats. All receptors derive from a human donor in good health.

The chain combines TRBV15 with TRBJ2-4; 8 bases map to TRBD2. V lost 2 bases to trimming and J lost 3 bases; unmatched junction nucleotides: 12. The CDR3 spans 18 residues. Germline assignment: CDR1 LNHNV and CDR2 YYDKDF (reference sequence). Here the CDR3 reads CATSRNLAGRGYKNIQYF. In nucleotides, the CDR3 is TGTGCCACCAGCAGAAACCTGGCCGGGAGGGGGTACAAAAACATTCAGTACTTC. The full variable domain, completed using reference TRBV15 and TRBJ2-4, is DAMVIQNPRYQVTQFGKPVTLSCSQTLNHNVMYWYQQKSSQAPKLLFHYYDKDFNNEADTPDNFQSRRPNTSFCFLDIRSPGLGDTAMYLCATSRNLAGRGYKNIQYFGAGTRLSVL.

The chain couples TRBV6-1 to TRBJ2-3; perhaps D is TRBD1 or TRBD2 (6 bases each). Germline CDR1 and CDR2: MNHNS and SASEGT. CDR3 size: 15 residues. V was cut by 7 bases and J by 7 bases, with 21 bases left in between. The CDR3 is CASNVQGPGVNTQYF. The CDR3 bases are TGTGCCAGCAATGTTCAGGGGCCGGGAGTAAATACGCAGTATTTT.